These 18 T cell receptor beta chains share one sample of origin, sequenced in a study of T-cell memory formation after mild COVID-19. Each CDR3 protein is one row after TCRdb ran MiXCR on the 5' RACE reads. The repertoire holds over 250,000 distinct CDR3 sequences, with around 15% as singletons. Input material: PBMCs or a T cell subset sorted from them (not recorded which). These receptors were taken from a man between 18 and 29 years old who had mild COVID-19 (a few samples of this study predate the infection). Cell type and time point are not known.

This clonotype was observed a single time. V is TRBV28 and J is TRBJ1-1; weak D call: TRBD1 (6 bases). The germline V and J ends were trimmed by 3 bases and 8 bases, with 13 bases remaining between them. From germline, CDR1 is MDHEN and CDR2 SYDVKM. The CDR3 is 13 residues long. The CDR3 is CASSFGTFGEAFF. CDR3 in DNA: TGTGCCAGCAGTTTCGGGACATTCGGCGAAGCTTTCTTT.

This clonotype was counted only a few times. This chain connects TRBV6-6 to TRBJ2-3; TRBD2 aligns across 7 bases. The CDR3 is 15 residues long. Per germline, CDR1 MNHNY and CDR2 SVGAGI (reference sequence). J gave up 1 base and V 5 bases, and 6 bases lay outside the gene matches. The CDR3 reads CASSNRGRGTDTQYF. CDR3 DNA: TGTGCCAGCAGTAACCGTGGGAGGGGCACAGATACGCAGTATTTT.

This clonotype was seen a few times. The chain employs TRBV7-2 and TRBJ2-3; D unresolved. Germline V gene sequence: CDR1 SGHTA, CDR2 FQGNSA. CDR3 length equals 15 residues. Trimming removed 3 bases at V and 3 bases at J, with 13 bases between. The CDR3 sequence is CASSFYPSTTDTQYF. Written as DNA, the CDR3 is TGTGCCAGCAGCTTTTACCCCTCTACAACAGATACGCAGTATTTT.

A few counts support this clonotype. This chain links TRBV29-1 with TRBJ1-1; TRBD1 aligns across 7 bases. This CDR3 is built from 14 residues. Germline CDR1 and CDR2: SQVTM and ANQGSEA. The junction had 12 bases not matched to a gene; V was cut back by 6 bases and J by 5 bases. The CDR3 DNA reads TGCAGCGTCAACAGGGGCCCGGGGGTGACTGAAGCTTTCTTT. Amino acids: CSVNRGPGVTEAFF.

This clonotype was seen a handful of times. The gene calls are TRBV20-1 and TRBJ2-5; D gene uncertain. CDR3 length: 12 amino acids. V was pared by 6 bases and J by 7 bases, with 15 bases between. Looked up from germline, CDR1 is DFQATT and CDR2 is SNEGSKA (reference sequence). Here the CDR3 DNA reads TGCAGTGCGCCGGACGGCATGGGGACCCAGTACTTC. It yields the protein CSAPDGMGTQYF.

The chain is built from TRBV12-3 or TRBV12-4 and TRBJ1-1; D remains unclear. V lost 3 bases to trimming and J lost 4 bases, with 6 bases between them. The CDR3 has 12 amino acids. The CDR3 spells CASSFYTTEAFF. DNA of the CDR3: TGTGCCAGCAGTTTCTATACCACTGAAGCTTTCTTT.

V is TRBV7-2 and J is TRBJ1-3; D perhaps matches TRBD1 (6 bases). V dropped 6 bases and J dropped 2 bases, with 17 bases sitting between them. The V gene's germline CDR1 is SGHTA and CDR2 FQGNSA. The CDR3 loop spans 16 amino acids. The CDR3 loop reads CASSSPTGLAGNTIYF. The DNA of the CDR3 is TGTGCCAGCAGTTCGCCCACAGGGTTGGCTGGAAACACCATATATTTT. Supplemented by reference TRBV7-2 and TRBJ1-3, the full variable domain reads GAGVSQSPSNKVTEKGKDVELRCDPISGHTALYWYRQSLGQGLEFLIYFQGNSAPDKSGLPSDRFSAERTGGSVSTLTIQRTQQEDSAVYLCASSSPTGLAGNTIYFGEGSWLTVV.

This sequence joins TRBV4-1 and TRBJ2-5; weak D call: TRBD2 (5 bases). This CDR3 has 15 amino acids. V was shortened by 4 bases and J by 5 bases, with 17 bases between the two germline ends. Per germline, CDR1 MGHRA and CDR2 YSYEKL. The DNA for the CDR3 is TGCGCCAGCAGCCCCTGGACTGCGCGGCGTGAGACCCAGTACTTC. This codes for CASSPWTARRETQYF.

This clonotype was observed many times. The V call is TRBV7-2, the J call TRBJ2-3; TRBD2 aligns across 8 bases. This CDR3 contains 16 residues. V lost 2 bases to trimming and J lost 3 bases; unmatched junction nucleotides: 7. Germline values: CDR1 SGHTA, CDR2 FQGNSA. Written as DNA, the CDR3 is TGTGCCAGCAGCTTATCGGGGGGGGACTGGACAGATACGCAGTATTTT. Residues: CASSLSGGDWTDTQYF.

V usage is TRBV2 and J usage is TRBJ2-3; D might be TRBD1 or TRBD2, each matching 6 bases. The CDR3 has 12 amino acids. Germline V lookup: CDR1 SNHLY, CDR2 FYNNEI. V was cut by 11 bases and J by 6 bases, with 15 bases left in between. Here the CDR3 DNA reads TGTGCCGTATCGGAAGGGGGGGATACGCAGTATTTT. It yields the protein CAVSEGGDTQYF.

The chain recombines TRBV5-1 with TRBJ1-6; D possibly corresponds to TRBD1 (6 bases). CDR1 and CDR2 from the germline V gene are SGHRS and YFSETQ. With 4 bases removed from V and 7 bases from J, the gap between germline ends came to 15 bases. The CDR3 runs 15 residues. CDR3 DNA sequence: TGCGCCAGCAGCACTCAACAGGGACGGAATTCACCCCTCCACTTT. Residues: CASSTQQGRNSPLHF.

The J gene is TRBJ2-1, the V gene TRBV10-1, with 11 bases lining up with TRBD2. Germline CDR1 and CDR2: WNHNN and SYGVQD (reference sequence). The V segment lost 4 bases and the J segment 3 bases; nucleotides outside the gene matches: 5. The CDR3 has 16 residues. The DNA of the CDR3 is TGCGCCAGCAGTGGGGGGGGGACTAGCGGCTACAATGAGCAGTTCTTC. This codes for CASSGGGTSGYNEQFF.

For the CDR3, the DNA is TGTGCCAGCAGTCGACAGGGCGGTGAAGCTTTCTTT. It is translated as CASSRQGGEAFF. J is TRBJ1-1 and V is TRBV6-6; 7 bases align to TRBD1. Per germline, CDR1 MNHNY and CDR2 SVGAGI (reference sequence). The CDR3 sequence is 12 residues long. V lost 5 bases and J lost 7; bases outside the gene matches: 4.

The CDR3 coding sequence is TGCGCCAGCAGCCCTGGACAGGGCGGAGGCCAGCCCCAGCATTTT. This gives the protein CASSPGQGGGQPQHF. The chain employs TRBV5-1 and TRBJ1-5; TRBD1 aligns across 8 bases. The V and J ends lost 4 bases and 7 bases, in that order; junction bases with no gene match: 10. CDR1 and CDR2 from the germline V gene are SGHRS and YFSETQ. The CDR3 length is 15 residues.

A few counts support this clonotype. The rearrangement links TRBV20-1 to TRBJ1-5; 9 bases line up with TRBD1. V was pared by 6 bases and J by 3 bases, with 9 bases of the junction left unmatched. The CDR3 loop spans 15 amino acids. Germline-derived CDR1 and CDR2 are DFQATT and SNEGSKA (reference sequence). CDR3 in DNA: TGCAGTGCCCTGCGGACAGGGGCAGACAATCAGCCCCAGCATTTT. It encodes CSALRTGADNQPQHF.

The chain links TRBV12-3 or TRBV12-4 to TRBJ1-4; no clear D. The V gene lost 6 bases and the J gene lost 8 bases, with 10 bases spanning the gap. The CDR3 spans 12 residues. The CDR3: CASSPAREKLFF. The CDR3 DNA reads as TGTGCCAGCAGCCCCGCGAGGGAAAAACTGTTTTTT.

This clonotype was counted between two and nine times. This chain uses TRBV20-1 with TRBJ2-5; 7 bases map to TRBD2. The V segment lost 3 bases and the J segment 4 bases; nucleotides outside the gene matches: 8. The CDR3 runs to 14 residues. Germline CDR1 is DFQATT and CDR2 is SNEGSKA (reference sequence). The CDR3 DNA follows: TGCAGTGCTAGGGGTAGCGGGCGGGGAGAGACCCAGTACTTC. Its protein product is CSARGSGRGETQYF.

The V gene is TRBV7-9, the J gene TRBJ2-5; 7 bases are shared with TRBD1. The CDR3 is 16 amino acids. Looked up from germline, CDR1 is SEHNR and CDR2 is FQNEAQ (reference sequence). Germline trimming cut 0 bases from V and 5 bases from J; bases unmatched to any gene: 9. The CDR3 here is CASSLARQGWGETQYF. The DNA of the CDR3 is TGTGCCAGCAGCTTAGCGCGACAGGGTTGGGGGGAGACCCAGTACTTC. The entire variable domain, with the rest obtained from reference TRBV7-9 and TRBJ2-5, is as follows: DTGVSQNPRHKITKRGQNVTFRCDPISEHNRLYWYRQTLGQGPEFLTYFQNEAQLEKSRLLSDRFSAERPKGSFSTLEIQRTEQGDSAMYLCASSLARQGWGETQYFGPGTRLLVL.